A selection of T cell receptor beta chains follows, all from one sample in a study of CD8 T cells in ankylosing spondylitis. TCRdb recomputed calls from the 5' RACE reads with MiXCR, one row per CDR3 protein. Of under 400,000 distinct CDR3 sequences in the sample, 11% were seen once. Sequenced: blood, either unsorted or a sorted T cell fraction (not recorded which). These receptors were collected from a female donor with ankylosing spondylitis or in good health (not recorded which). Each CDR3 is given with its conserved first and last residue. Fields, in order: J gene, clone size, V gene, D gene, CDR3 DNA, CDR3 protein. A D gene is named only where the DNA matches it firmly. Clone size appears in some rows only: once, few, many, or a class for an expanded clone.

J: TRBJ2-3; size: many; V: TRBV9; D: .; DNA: TGTGCCAGCAGCGGAAATCTAGCAGATACGCAGTATTTT; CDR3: CASSGNLADTQYF
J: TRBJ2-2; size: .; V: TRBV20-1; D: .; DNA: TGCAGTGCTAGAGAGATAGATTCCGGGGAGCTGTTTTTT; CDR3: CSAREIDSGELFF
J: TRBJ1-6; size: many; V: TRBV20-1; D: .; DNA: TGCAGTGCTAGAGGGAGAAGCGATAATTCACCCCTCCACTTT; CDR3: CSARGRSDNSPLHF
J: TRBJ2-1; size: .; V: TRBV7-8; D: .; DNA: TGTGCCAGCAGCCAACTGAACCAGGGGAATGAGCAGTTCTTC; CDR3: CASSQLNQGNEQFF
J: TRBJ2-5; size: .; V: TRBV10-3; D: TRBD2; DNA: TGTGCCATCAGAACTACGAGTAGCGGGGAAGAGACCCAGTACTTC; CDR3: CAIRTTSSGEETQYF
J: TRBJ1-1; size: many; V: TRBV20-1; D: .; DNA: TGCAGTGCAGCCGACCCTGGGGGGCGCGTCAACACTGAAGCTTTCTTT; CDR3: CSAADPGGRVNTEAFF
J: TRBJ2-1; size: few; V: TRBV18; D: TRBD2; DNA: TGTGCCAGCTCACCACCGGTGGGGGGGAGCTCCTACAATGAGCAGTTCTTC; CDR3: CASSPPVGGSSYNEQFF
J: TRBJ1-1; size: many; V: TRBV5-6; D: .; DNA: TGTGCCAGCAGCTTGCTTGGGGGGCGTATGAACACTGAAGCTTTCTTT; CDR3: CASSLLGGRMNTEAFF
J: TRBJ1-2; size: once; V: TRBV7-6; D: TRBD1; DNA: TGTGCCAGCAGCTCCCAAACAGGGGTCGGCTACACCTTC; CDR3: CASSSQTGVGYTF
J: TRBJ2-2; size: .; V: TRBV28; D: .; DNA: TGTGCCAGCAGTTTGGGACTGGCGAGCACCGGGGAGCTGTTTTTT; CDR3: CASSLGLASTGELFF
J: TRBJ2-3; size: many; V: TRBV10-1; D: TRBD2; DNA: TGCGCCAGCAGCAGGACTAGCGGGAGGACAGATACGCAGTATTTT; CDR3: CASSRTSGRTDTQYF
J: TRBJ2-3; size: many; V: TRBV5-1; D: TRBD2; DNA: TGCGCCAGCAAGTTAAGACTAGCGGGGGCGAACACAGATACGCAGTATTTT; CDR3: CASKLRLAGANTDTQYF
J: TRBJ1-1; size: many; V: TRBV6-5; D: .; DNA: TGTGCCAGCAATGAGGGCGGCGTAGCTTTCTTT; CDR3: CASNEGGVAFF
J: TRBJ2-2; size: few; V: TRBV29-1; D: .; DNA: TGCAGCGTTGCCGGGGTGAACACCGGGGAGCTGTTTTTT; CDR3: CSVAGVNTGELFF
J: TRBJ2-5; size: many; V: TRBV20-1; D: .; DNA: TGCAGTGCTATTCGGCAGGGAGTTTGGCAAGAGACCCAGTACTTC; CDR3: CSAIRQGVWQETQYF
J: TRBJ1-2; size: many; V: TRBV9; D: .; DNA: TGTGCCAGCAGCGCGGGAGGGGATGGCTACACCTTC; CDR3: CASSAGGDGYTF
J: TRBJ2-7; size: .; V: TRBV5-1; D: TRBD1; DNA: TGCGCCAGCAGCCAGTACAGGGGTTCGTCGGGCGAGCAGTACTTC; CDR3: CASSQYRGSSGEQYF
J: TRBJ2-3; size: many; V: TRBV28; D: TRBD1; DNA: TGTGCCAGCGGAAGGCATGGGGGCAGGGGGATAGATACGCAGTATTTT; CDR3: CASGRHGGRGIDTQYF